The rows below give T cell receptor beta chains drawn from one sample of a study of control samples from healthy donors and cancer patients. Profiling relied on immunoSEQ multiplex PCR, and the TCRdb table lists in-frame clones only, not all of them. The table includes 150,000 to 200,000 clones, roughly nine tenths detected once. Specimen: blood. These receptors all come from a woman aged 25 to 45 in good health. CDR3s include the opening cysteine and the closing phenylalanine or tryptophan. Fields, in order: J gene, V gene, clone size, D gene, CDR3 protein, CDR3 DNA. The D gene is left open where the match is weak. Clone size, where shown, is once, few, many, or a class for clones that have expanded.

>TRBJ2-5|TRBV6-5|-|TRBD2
CASSYPGTSGEETQYF
TGTGCCAGCAGTTACCCCGGGACTAGCGGGGAAGAGACCCAGTACTTC
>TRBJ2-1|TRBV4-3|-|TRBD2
CASSLRLAEYNEQFF
TGCGCCAGCAGCCTTCGACTAGCAGAGTACAATGAGCAGTTCTTC
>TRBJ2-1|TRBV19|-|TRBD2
CASSGTSVSSYNEQFF
TGTGCCAGTAGTGGGACTAGCGTTAGCTCCTACAATGAGCAGTTCTTC
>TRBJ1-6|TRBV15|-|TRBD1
CATSRAGQGNSPLHF
TGTGCCACCAGCAGAGCGGGACAGGGTAATTCACCCCTCCACTTT
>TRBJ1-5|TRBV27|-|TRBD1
CASSWTGSQPQHF
TGTGCCAGCAGTTGGACAGGGTCTCAGCCCCAGCATTTT
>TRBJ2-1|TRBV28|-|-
CATRSGNSYNEQFF
TGTGCCACCAGGAGCGGAAACTCCTACAATGAGCAGTTCTTC
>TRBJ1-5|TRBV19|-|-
CASSWRNQPQHF
TGTGCCAGTAGTTGGCGGAATCAGCCCCAGCATTTT
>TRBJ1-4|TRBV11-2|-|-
CASSLAPGVNEKLFF
TGTGCCAGCAGCTTAGCCCCAGGTGTAAATGAAAAACTGTTTTTT
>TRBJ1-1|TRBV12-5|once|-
CASGLVNRVGSFF
TGTGCTAGTGGTTTGGTTAACAGGGTTGGGTCTTTCTTT
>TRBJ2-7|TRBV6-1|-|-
CASSESKGRVYEQYF
TGTGCCAGCAGTGAAAGCAAGGGGCGAGTCTACGAGCAGTACTTC
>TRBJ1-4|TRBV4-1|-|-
CASSSGNSNEKLFF
TGCGCCAGCAGCTCAGGGAACTCTAATGAAAAACTGTTTTTT
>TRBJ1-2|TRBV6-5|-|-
CASSGTALYGYTF
TGTGCCAGCAGCGGGACCGCACTCTATGGCTACACCTTC
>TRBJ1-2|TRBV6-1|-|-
CASSVSTRVWVYGYTF
TGTGCCAGCAGTGTCTCCACGAGGGTTTGGGTCTATGGCTACACCTTC
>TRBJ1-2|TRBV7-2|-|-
CASSLGGNYGYTF
TGTGCCAGCAGCTTGGGGGGGAACTATGGCTACACCTTC
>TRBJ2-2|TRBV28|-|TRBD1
CASSFDRANTGELFF
TGTGCCAGCAGTTTCGACAGGGCGAACACCGGGGAGCTGTTTTTT
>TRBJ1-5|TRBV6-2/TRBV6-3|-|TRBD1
CASSPQGREPQHF
TGTGCCAGCAGCCCACAGGGGAGGGAGCCCCAGCATTTT
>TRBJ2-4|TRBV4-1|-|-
CASSQRWGENIQYF
TGCGCCAGCAGCCAACGGTGGGGGGAAAACATTCAGTACTTC
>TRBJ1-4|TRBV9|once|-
CASSVGGWAEKLFF
TGTGCCAGCAGCGTAGGAGGGTGGGCTGAAAAACTGTTTTTT
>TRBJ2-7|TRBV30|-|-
CAWSGNRAQYF
TGTGCCTGGAGTGGGAACAGAGCCCAGTACTTC
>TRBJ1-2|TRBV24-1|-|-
CATSDPTDYYGYTF
TGTGCCACCAGTGACCCCACAGATTACTATGGCTACACCTTC
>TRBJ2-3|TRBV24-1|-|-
CATSDLGTQYF
TGTGCCACCAGTGATTTGGGCACGCAGTATTTT
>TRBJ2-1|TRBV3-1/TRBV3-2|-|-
CASSQVGQGTYNEQFF
TGTGCCAGCAGCCAAGTGGGCCAGGGCACCTACAATGAGCAGTTCTTC
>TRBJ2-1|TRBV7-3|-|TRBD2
CASSLAGGLNEQFF
TGTGCCAGCAGCTTAGCGGGGGGGCTCAATGAGCAGTTCTTC
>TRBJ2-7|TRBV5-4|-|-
CASSLALGSHEQYF
TGTGCCAGCAGCTTGGCGCTGGGTTCCCACGAGCAGTACTTC
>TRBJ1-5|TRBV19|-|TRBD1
CASSIQGGGQPQHF
TGTGCCAGTAGTATTCAAGGGGGCGGACAGCCCCAGCATTTT
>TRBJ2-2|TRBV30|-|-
CAWKRGMNTGELFF
TGTGCCTGGAAAAGGGGGATGAACACCGGGGAGCTGTTTTTT
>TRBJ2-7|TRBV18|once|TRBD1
CASSQPGQGHYEQYF
TGTGCCAGCTCACAACCGGGACAGGGCCACTACGAGCAGTACTTC
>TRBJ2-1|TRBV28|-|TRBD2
CASSLREGRNEQFF
TGTGCCAGCAGTTTGCGGGAGGGCCGGAATGAGCAGTTCTTC
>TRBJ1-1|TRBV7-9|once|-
CASSLVGRGTEAFF
TGTGCCAGCAGCTTAGTAGGGCGGGGCACTGAAGCTTTCTTT
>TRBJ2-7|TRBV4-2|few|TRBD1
CASSQDFGTGAYEQYF
TGTGCCAGCAGCCAAGATTTCGGGACAGGGGCCTACGAGCAGTACTTC
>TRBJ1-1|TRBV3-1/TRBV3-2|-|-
CASSQDVTLNTEAFF
TGTGCCAGCAGCCAAGACGTGACATTGAACACTGAAGCTTTCTTT
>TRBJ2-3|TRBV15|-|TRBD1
CATSRAPGQGADTQYF
TGTGCCACCAGCAGAGCTCCGGGACAGGGGGCAGATACGCAGTATTTT
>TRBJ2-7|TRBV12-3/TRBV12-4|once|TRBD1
CASSTGARYEQYF
TGTGCCAGCAGTACAGGGGCGAGATACGAGCAGTACTTC
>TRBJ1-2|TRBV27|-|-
CASSLSGHPYGYTF
TGTGCCAGCAGTTTATCGGGACACCCATATGGCTACACCTTC
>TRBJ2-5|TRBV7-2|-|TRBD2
CASSSRLAGGETQYF
TGTGCCAGCAGCTCACGACTAGCCGGAGGGGAGACCCAGTACTTC
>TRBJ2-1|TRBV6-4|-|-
CASSERDYNEQFF
TGTGCCAGCAGTGAAAGGGACTACAATGAGCAGTTCTTC
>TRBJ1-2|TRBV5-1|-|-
CASSLESYGYTF
TGCGCCAGCAGCTTGGAAAGCTATGGCTACACCTTC
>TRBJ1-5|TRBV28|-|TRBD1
CASRPQGGQPQHF
TGTGCCAGCAGACCCCAGGGGGGGCAGCCCCAGCATTTT
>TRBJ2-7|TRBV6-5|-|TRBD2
CASSYSGGGSYEQYF
TGTGCCAGCAGTTACTCGGGGGGGGGCTCCTACGAGCAGTACTTC
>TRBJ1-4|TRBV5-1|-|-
CASSSGATNEKLFF
TGCGCCAGCAGCTCAGGTGCAACTAATGAAAAACTGTTTTTT
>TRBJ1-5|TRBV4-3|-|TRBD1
CASSQDRVRQPQHF
TGCGCCAGCAGCCAGGACAGGGTTCGGCAGCCCCAGCATTTT
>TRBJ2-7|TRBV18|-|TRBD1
CASSQRTGGSDEQYF
TGTGCCAGCTCACAACGGACAGGGGGCTCGGACGAGCAGTACTTC
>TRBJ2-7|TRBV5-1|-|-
CASSLVGSYEQYF
TGCGCCAGCAGCTTGGTTGGCAGCTACGAGCAGTACTTC
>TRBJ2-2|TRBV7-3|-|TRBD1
CASSRGTGRSGELFF
TGTGCCAGCAGCAGGGGGACAGGGCGGTCCGGGGAGCTGTTTTTT
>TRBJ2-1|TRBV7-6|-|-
CASSLVGGAYNEQFF
TGTGCCAGCAGCTTAGTGGGGGGTGCCTACAATGAGCAGTTCTTC
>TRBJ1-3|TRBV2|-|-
CASSDDSSGNTIYF
TGTGCCAGCAGTGACGACAGCTCTGGAAACACCATATATTTT
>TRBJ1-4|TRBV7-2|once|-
CASRLGGGAKEKLFF
TGTGCCAGCAGATTAGGGGGTGGGGCCAAAGAAAAACTGTTTTTT
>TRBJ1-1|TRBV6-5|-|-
CASSYRGVVAFF
TGTGCCAGCAGTTACAGGGGGGTGGTAGCTTTCTTT
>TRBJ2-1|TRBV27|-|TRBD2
CASSYRGLAAYNEQFF
TGTGCCAGCAGTTATAGGGGACTAGCGGCCTACAATGAGCAGTTCTTC
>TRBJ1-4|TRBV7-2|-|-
CASSLAGGNEKLFF
TGTGCCAGCAGCTTAGCCGGGGGTAATGAAAAACTGTTTTTT
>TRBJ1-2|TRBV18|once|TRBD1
CASSGDRDYGYTF
TGTGCCAGCTCAGGGGACAGGGACTATGGCTACACCTTC
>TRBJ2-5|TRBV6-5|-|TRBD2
CASSYGSGEIQETQYF
TGTGCCAGCAGTTACGGTAGCGGGGAAATCCAAGAGACCCAGTACTTC
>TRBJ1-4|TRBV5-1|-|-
CASSLDSFNEKLFF
TGCGCCAGCAGCTTGGACAGCTTTAATGAAAAACTGTTTTTT
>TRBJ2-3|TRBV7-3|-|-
CASSLQGGTDTQYF
TGTGCCAGCAGCTTACAGGGAGGAACAGATACGCAGTATTTT
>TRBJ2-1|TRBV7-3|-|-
CASSLGASNEQFF
TGTGCCAGCAGCTTAGGGGCTAGCAATGAGCAGTTCTTC